These 21 T cell receptor beta chains share one sample of origin, sequenced in a study of cytomegalovirus exposure and HLA in healthy donors. Some clones are missing from TCRdb's copy, which holds only in-frame ones; the method was immunoSEQ multiplex PCR. The sample has hundreds of thousands of clones; roughly 83% are singletons. Sequenced: PBMCs. These TCRs come from a woman between 18 and 29 years old in good health and CMV-seronegative.

V and J are TRBV28 and TRBJ1-5; D is unresolved. V shed 5 bases and J shed 1 base, with 15 bases lying between them. The CDR3 totals 16 residues. CDR1 is MDHEN, CDR2 SYDVKM, per germline. CDR3 region: CASSPSTGSSNQPQHF. The CDR3 coding sequence is TGTGCCAGCAGTCCCTCGACTGGGAGCAGCAATCAGCCCCAGCATTTT.

V is TRBV5-1 and J is TRBJ2-1, with D perhaps matching TRBD1 (5 bases). Trimming cost V 5 bases and J 12 bases, with 15 bases left between them. Per the germline V gene, CDR1 is SGHRS and CDR2 is YFSETQ. The CDR3 covers 12 residues. Here the CDR3 reads CASRIVGLGQFF. The CDR3 nucleotides are TGCGCCAGCAGGATTGTGGGGCTGGGGCAGTTCTTC.

The chain uses TRBV28 and TRBJ2-7, with D possibly being TRBD1 (6 bases). The germline CDR1 and CDR2 sequences are MDHEN and SYDVKM. This CDR3 has 14 residues. V was shortened by 4 bases and J by 4 bases, with 14 bases between the two germline ends. In nucleotides, the CDR3 is TGTGCCAGCAGTTACCCCGGGCAGGGGTACGAGCAGTACTTC. Amino acid sequence: CASSYPGQGYEQYF.

The chain links TRBV30 to TRBJ2-1; D might be TRBD1 (6 bases). The CDR3 loop spans 13 amino acids. Germline CDR1 GTSNPN, CDR2 SVGIG (reference sequence). As DNA, the CDR3 is TGTGCTAAAACAGGGAGCTCCTACAATGAGCAGTTCTTC. This encodes CAKTGSSYNEQFF.

V gene TRBV27 combines with J gene TRBJ1-4; weak D call: TRBD1 (6 bases). The germline CDR1 and CDR2 sequences are MNHEY and SMNVEV (reference sequence). The CDR3 runs to 14 residues. The V end lost 6 bases, the J end lost 10 bases, and 18 bases lay between the germline ends. DNA of the CDR3: TGTGCCAGCAGCCCGGTGTCCGGGGGCGGAAAACTGTTTTTT. It codes for CASSPVSGGGKLFF.

This clone was seen only a few times. The chain carries TRBV10-3 and TRBJ1-5; 10 bases align to TRBD1. Germline V CDR1 and CDR2: ENHRY, SYGVKD. The V segment lost 4 bases and the J segment 0 bases; nucleotides outside the gene matches: 9. CDR3 size: 18 residues. The CDR3 reads CAISASRDRGASNQPQHF. CDR3 DNA sequence: TGTGCCATCAGTGCTTCCCGGGACAGGGGTGCTAGCAATCAGCCCCAGCATTTT.

This sequence joins TRBV15 and TRBJ2-2; D ambiguous. Trimming took 1 base from V and 10 from J, leaving 10 bases between them. CDR1 LNHNV and CDR2 YYDKDF come from the germline V gene (reference sequence). The CDR3 totals 13 residues. The CDR3 DNA follows: TGTGCCACCAGCAGAGGGGGAACGATGGAGCTGTTTTTT. This encodes CATSRGGTMELFF.

The J gene is TRBJ1-4, the V gene TRBV7-2; 8 nucleotides match TRBD1. The germline gives CDR1 SGHTA, CDR2 FQGNSA. J was trimmed by 0 bases and V by 5 bases; bases with no gene match: 8. This CDR3 region has 17 residues. CDR3 sequence (DNA): TGTGCCAGCAGCGGAGGACAGGGCTATGCAACTAATGAAAAACTGTTTTTT. Translated: CASSGGQGYATNEKLFF.

The J gene is TRBJ2-1, the V gene TRBV20-1; no definite D call. Per the germline V gene, CDR1 is DFQATT and CDR2 is SNEGSKA (reference sequence). V gave up 3 bases and J gave up 11 bases, with 11 bases separating them. The CDR3 runs 11 residues. DNA for the CDR3: TGCAGTGCTAGTTCGGCCCCCCAGCAGTTCTTC. Translating gives CSASSAPQQFF.

V usage is TRBV21-1 and J usage is TRBJ2-7; the tabulated D call, TRBD2, remains unverified against the DNA. TRBV21-1 is a pseudogene segment. The CDR3 consists of 15 residues. The CDR3 coding sequence is TGTGCCAGCAGCAATATCTATCGAAGCTCCTACGAGCAGTACTTC. Its protein product is CASSNIYRSSYEQYF.

The genes are TRBV5-1 and TRBJ2-1; TRBD2 agrees at 10 bases. The germline V gene has CDR1 SGHRS and CDR2 YFSETQ. This CDR3 is 15 amino acids long. The V gene end was trimmed by 4 bases and the J gene end by 3 bases; junction bases not matched to a gene: 4. This CDR3 reads CASSVGLAVYNEQFF. CDR3 nucleotides: TGCGCCAGCAGCGTCGGACTAGCGGTCTACAATGAGCAGTTCTTC.

The gene calls are TRBV28 and TRBJ2-7; D possibly corresponds to TRBD2 (6 bases). The V end was cut by 5 bases, the J end by 0 bases, with 14 bases between. The CDR3 length is 15 residues. Germline V gene sequence: CDR1 MDHEN, CDR2 SYDVKM. The CDR3 loop reads CASSSPGGSSYEQYF. The CDR3 bases are TGTGCCAGCAGTAGCCCCGGGGGTAGCTCCTACGAGCAGTACTTC. Full variable domain (outside the CDR3, taken from reference TRBV28 and TRBJ2-7): DVKVTQSSRYLVKRTGEKVFLECVQDMDHENMFWYRQDPGLGLRLIYFSYDVKMKEKGDIPEGYSVSREKKERFSLILESASTNQTSMYLCASSSPGGSSYEQYFGPGTRLTVT.

The V call is TRBV9, the J call TRBJ2-5, with D perhaps given as TRBD1 or TRBD2 (5 bases each). Per germline, CDR1 SGDLS and CDR2 YYNGEE. The V and J ends lost 3 bases and 5 bases respectively, with 11 bases between them. The CDR3 is 13 residues long. CDR3: CASSGEGTETQYF. CDR3 sequence (DNA): TGTGCCAGCAGCGGCGAAGGGACGGAGACCCAGTACTTC.

V is TRBV7-2 and J is TRBJ1-2; 9 bases agree with TRBD1. CDR1 and CDR2 from the germline V gene are SGHTA and FQGNSA. Trimming removed 4 bases from V and 3 bases from J; junction bases left unmatched: 12. This CDR3 comprises 17 residues. Here the CDR3 reads CASSSAPGTGSDYGYTF. The DNA for the CDR3 is TGTGCCAGCAGCTCAGCCCCGGGGACAGGGTCTGACTATGGCTACACCTTC.

The sample holds one count of this clone. The V gene is TRBV11-2, the J gene TRBJ1-1; 7 bases fit TRBD1. The CDR3 extends over 15 amino acids. Trimming took 5 bases from V and 2 from J; bases not matched to a gene: 8. CDR1 is SGHAT and CDR2 is FQNNGV in the germline V gene. The CDR3 sequence is CASSQLTGDNTEAFF. Written as DNA, the CDR3 is TGTGCCAGCAGCCAACTCACAGGGGACAACACTGAAGCTTTCTTT.

The chain links TRBV5-1 to TRBJ2-5; 7 nucleotides align to TRBD2. Looked up from germline, CDR1 is SGHRS and CDR2 is YFSETQ. The CDR3 extends over 16 amino acids. The J segment lost 2 bases and the V segment lost 0 bases, leaving 7 bases of the junction unmatched. The CDR3 protein is CASSLGQTGGQETQYF. The DNA of the CDR3 is TGCGCCAGCAGCTTGGGACAGACGGGAGGACAAGAGACCCAGTACTTC.

The chain couples TRBV5-1 to TRBJ1-1; unclear D gene. V lost 3 bases and J 3 bases, leaving 9 bases between the germline ends. The CDR3 runs to 13 residues. In germline, CDR1 is SGHRS, CDR2 YFSETQ. Here the CDR3 reads CASSYGGDTEAFF. The CDR3, as DNA: TGCGCCAGCAGCTATGGCGGAGACACTGAAGCTTTCTTT.

V is TRBV5-4 and J is TRBJ2-5, with a possible D match to TRBD1 (5 bases). V shed 4 bases and J shed 1 base, with 20 bases lying between them. CDR3 length equals 17 residues. Germline V gives CDR1 SGHNT, CDR2 YYREEE (reference sequence). The CDR3 DNA reads as TGTGCCAGCAGCACCCTACACCAGGGCAGGGTCCAAGAGACCCAGTACTTC. As protein: CASSTLHQGRVQETQYF.

CDR3: CASTKGGHSYNEQFF. CDR3 DNA: TGTGCCAGCACCAAAGGCGGGCACTCCTACAATGAGCAGTTCTTC. The chain joins TRBV2 to TRBJ2-1, with D perhaps matching TRBD2 (5 bases). Germline-derived CDR1 and CDR2 are SNHLY and FYNNEI. Trimming removed 7 bases from V and 0 bases from J, with 13 bases in between. The CDR3 has 15 residues.

For the CDR3, the DNA is TGTGCCAGCAGTACCGCAGCGGGCGGGGGAGAGACCCAGTACTTC. Amino acid sequence: CASSTAAGGGETQYF. The V and J genes are TRBV27 and TRBJ2-5; 7 bases map to TRBD2. The V gene end was trimmed by 5 bases and the J gene end by 4 bases; junction bases not matched to a gene: 10. The V gene's germline CDR1 is MNHEY and CDR2 SMNVEV (reference sequence). The CDR3 is 15 residues long.

The chain combines TRBV2 with TRBJ2-2, with 7 bases fitting TRBD1. The J segment lost 4 bases and the V segment lost 8 bases, leaving 7 bases of the junction unmatched. This CDR3 has 14 amino acids. The germline CDR1 and CDR2 sequences are SNHLY and FYNNEI. CDR3: CASASGTVTGELFF. CDR3 DNA sequence: TGTGCCAGCGCCTCCGGGACAGTCACCGGGGAGCTGTTTTTT.